This T cell receptor beta chain stems from a study of blood T cell repertoires in COVID-19. Generated by immunoSEQ multiplex PCR, the TCRdb table keeps only in-frame clones and is missing some. The sample consists of some 250,000 clones, roughly nine tenths of them appearing once. One Seattle source followed patients from active infection through their disease course. From germline, CDR1 is LNHDA and CDR2 SQIVND (reference sequence). V lost 5 bases to trimming and J lost 7 bases, with 14 bases between them. CDR3 length: 13 residues. Sequencing used peripheral blood. The receptor comes from a woman aged 30 to 39 with COVID-19, enrolled during active disease. The chain recombines TRBV19 with TRBJ2-5; tentatively, D is TRBD2 (7 bases). The CDR3 protein is CASSPGGSGTQYF. In DNA form, the CDR3 reads TGTGCCAGTAGTCCGGGGGGCTCAGGGACCCAGTACTTC.